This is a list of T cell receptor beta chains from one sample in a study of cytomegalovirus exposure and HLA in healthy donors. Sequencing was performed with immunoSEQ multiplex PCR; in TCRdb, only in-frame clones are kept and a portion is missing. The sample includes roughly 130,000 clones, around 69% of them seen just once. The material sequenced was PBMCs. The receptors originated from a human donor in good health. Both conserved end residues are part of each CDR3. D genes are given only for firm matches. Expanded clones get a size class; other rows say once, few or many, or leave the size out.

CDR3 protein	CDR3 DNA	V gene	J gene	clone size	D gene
CASSLAGGNTEAFF	TGTGCCAGCAGCTTAGCGGGGGGGAACACTGAAGCTTTCTTT	TRBV7-8	TRBJ1-1	-	-
CASSPSRPGLAGDEQFF	TGTGCCAGCAGCCCCTCCCGGCCTGGACTAGCGGGGGATGAGCAGTTCTTC	TRBV7-3	TRBJ2-1	-	TRBD2
CASRGATGRGSPQHF	TGTGCCAGCCGTGGGGCGACAGGGCGAGGATCGCCCCAGCATTTT	TRBV6-1	TRBJ1-5	-	TRBD1
CASREGPNPYNEQFF	TGTGCCTCGCGGGAGGGCCCAAATCCCTACAATGAGCAGTTCTTC	TRBV10-3	TRBJ2-1	-	TRBD2
CASRSTGNNQPQHF	TGTGCCAGCAGGTCAACAGGGAACAATCAGCCCCAGCATTTT	TRBV28	TRBJ1-5	once	-
CSSSLAGGSHRGGEQYF	TGTTCCAGCAGCTTAGCGGGCGGGAGCCACCGAGGCGGCGAGCAGTACTTC	TRBV7-9	TRBJ2-7	few	TRBD2
CASSLKGGAAPRRNYGYTF	TGTGCCAGCAGTTTAAAAGGGGGGGCAGCACCTCGGAGGAACTATGGCTACACCTTC	TRBV27	TRBJ1-2	few	-
CATSSLQGRGADTQYF	TGTGCCACCAGCAGTCTACAGGGGCGGGGGGCAGATACGCAGTATTTT	TRBV15	TRBJ2-3	once	-
CASSVDPQVDTQYF	TGTGCCAGCAGCGTAGACCCCCAGGTAGATACGCAGTATTTT	TRBV9	TRBJ2-3	-	-
CSVEQVNTEAFF	TGCAGCGTCGAACAGGTGAACACTGAAGCTTTCTTT	TRBV29-1	TRBJ1-1	-	-
CASSSLLAGGWSDTDTQYF	TGTGCCAGCAGCTCGCTTCTAGCGGGGGGATGGTCCGACACAGATACGCAGTATTTT	TRBV7-8	TRBJ2-3	few	TRBD2
CASRLGPSSGNTIYF	TGTGCCAGCAGGTTGGGGCCAAGCTCTGGAAACACCATATATTTT	TRBV5-8	TRBJ1-3	-	-
CASSQTRDIQYF	TGTGCCAGCAGCCAAACTAGAGACATTCAGTACTTC	TRBV14	TRBJ2-4	-	-
CASSASQRGSSYEQYF	TGTGCCAGCAGTGCTAGCCAGAGGGGGAGCTCCTACGAGCAGTACTTC	TRBV25-1	TRBJ2-7	few	-
CASSQDSGNYGYTF	TGCGCCAGCAGCCAAGATTCAGGGAACTATGGCTACACCTTC	TRBV4-1	TRBJ1-2	-	-
CASSPAGSGGYNEQFF	TGTGCCAGCAGTCCGGCGGGTAGCGGGGGGTACAATGAGCAGTTCTTC	TRBV27	TRBJ2-1	-	TRBD2
CATKQGAYNEQFF	TGTGCCACCAAACAGGGGGCCTATAATGAGCAGTTCTTC	TRBV6-5	TRBJ2-1	-	TRBD1
CASSQVAGSSTDTQYF	TGTGCCAGCAGCCAAGTGGCGGGATCTAGCACAGATACGCAGTATTTT	TRBV4-2	TRBJ2-3	medium-sized	-
CASSVFRDTQYF	TGTGCCAGCAGCGTGTTTCGTGATACGCAGTATTTT	TRBV28	TRBJ2-3	once	-
CASSQGQTPYGYTF	TGTGCCAGTAGTCAAGGACAGACCCCCTATGGCTACACCTTC	TRBV19	TRBJ1-2	few	-
CASSLGLAGLGEQYF	TGCGCCAGCAGCTTGGGGCTAGCGGGCCTCGGCGAGCAGTACTTC	TRBV5-1	TRBJ2-7	-	TRBD2
CASSLTANTEAFF	TGTGCCAGCTCACTAACAGCGAACACTGAAGCTTTCTTT	TRBV18	TRBJ1-1	-	-
CASSPLGAPGNTIYF	TGTGCCAGCTCACCATTAGGGGCGCCTGGAAACACCATATATTTT	TRBV18	TRBJ1-3	-	-
CASRGTGVVWETQYF	TGTGCCAGCAGGGGGACAGGGGTAGTTTGGGAGACCCAGTACTTC	TRBV2	TRBJ2-5	few	TRBD1
CASSLVSGRGDTEAFF	TGTGCCAGCAGCTTGGTTTCCGGACGCGGGGACACTGAAGCTTTCTTT	TRBV5-5	TRBJ1-1	-	-
CASSDRLAGGTSTDTQYF	TGCGCCAGCAGCGATAGACTAGCGGGGGGGACTAGCACAGATACGCAGTATTTT	TRBV5-1	TRBJ2-3	-	TRBD2
CASSVFPGQGGFARAFF	TGTGCCAGCAGTGTATTTCCGGGACAGGGGGGTTTTGCACGAGCTTTCTTT	TRBV6-4	TRBJ1-1	-	TRBD1
CASSSPTSGGAETQYF	TGTGCCAGCAGCTCCCCGACTAGCGGGGGGGCCGAGACCCAGTACTTC	TRBV11-3	TRBJ2-5	-	TRBD2
CSVEERGASYEQYF	TGCAGCGTTGAAGAGCGGGGGGCTTCCTACGAGCAGTACTTC	TRBV29-1	TRBJ2-7	few	TRBD2
CAWSKATAQRNTGELFF	TGTGCCTGGAGCAAAGCGACAGCTCAGCGAAACACCGGGGAGCTGTTTTTT	TRBV30	TRBJ2-2	-	-
CASHGASYEQYF	TGTGCCAGTCATGGGGCTTCCTACGAGCAGTACTTC	TRBV27	TRBJ2-7	few	-
CASSPGTTSSYEQYF	TGTGCCAGCAGCCCCGGGACAACCAGCTCCTACGAGCAGTACTTC	TRBV7-6	TRBJ2-7	-	-
CASSLVGAREQYF	TGTGCCAGCAGCTTGGTTGGGGCGCGGGAGCAGTACTTC	TRBV5-8	TRBJ2-7	-	-
CASISTWGQGPEAFF	TGTGCCAGTATAAGTACATGGGGACAGGGCCCTGAAGCTTTCTTT	TRBV19	TRBJ1-1	-	TRBD1
CASSRSGTGEEKLFF	TGTGCCAGCAGTCGTTCCGGGACAGGGGAAGAAAAACTGTTTTTT	TRBV2	TRBJ1-4	few	TRBD1
CASEGERTGGANYGYTF	TGTGCCAGCGAAGGAGAAAGGACGGGGGGCGCTAACTATGGCTACACCTTC	TRBV5-5	TRBJ1-2	-	-
CAISPGQGRSGANVLTF	TGTGCCATCAGCCCAGGACAGGGACGCTCTGGGGCCAACGTCCTGACTTTC	TRBV10-3	TRBJ2-6	few	TRBD1
CASSLTPSGNYNEQFF	TGCGCCAGCAGCTTGACACCTAGCGGGAATTACAATGAGCAGTTCTTC	TRBV5-1	TRBJ2-1	-	TRBD2
CASSPLERTYEQYF	TGTGCCAGCTCACCCCTGGAGAGGACCTACGAGCAGTACTTC	TRBV18	TRBJ2-7	-	-
CASSGYRESGTEAFF	TGTGCCAGCAGTGGCTACAGGGAGTCGGGCACTGAAGCTTTCTTT	TRBV6-1	TRBJ1-1	-	-
CASSFGLAYNEQFF	TGTGCCAGCAGTTTCGGGTTGGCGTACAATGAGCAGTTCTTC	TRBV28	TRBJ2-1	-	-
CASRNRGGNSPLHF	TGTGCCAGCAGGAACAGGGGTGGAAATTCACCCCTCCACTTT	TRBV6-5	TRBJ1-6	few	TRBD1
CASSLQGHYGYTF	TGTGCCAGCAGTTTACAGGGGCACTATGGCTACACCTTC	TRBV27	TRBJ1-2	-	-
CASMGWTEGQDGYTF	TGTGCCAGCATGGGTTGGACAGAAGGACAGGATGGCTACACCTTC	TRBV6-5	TRBJ1-2	-	TRBD1